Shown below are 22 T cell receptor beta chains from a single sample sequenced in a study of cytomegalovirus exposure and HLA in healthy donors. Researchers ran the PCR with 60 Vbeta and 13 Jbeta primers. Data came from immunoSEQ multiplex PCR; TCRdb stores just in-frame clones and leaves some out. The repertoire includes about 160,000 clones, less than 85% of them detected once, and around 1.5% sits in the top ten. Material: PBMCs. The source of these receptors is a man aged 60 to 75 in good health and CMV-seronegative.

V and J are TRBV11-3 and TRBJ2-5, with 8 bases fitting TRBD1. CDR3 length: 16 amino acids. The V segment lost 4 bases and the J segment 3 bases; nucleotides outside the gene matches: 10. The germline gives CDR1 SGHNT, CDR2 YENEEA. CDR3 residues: CASSYIAGTGEETQYF. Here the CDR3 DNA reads TGTGCCAGCAGCTACATCGCCGGGACAGGAGAAGAGACCCAGTACTTC.

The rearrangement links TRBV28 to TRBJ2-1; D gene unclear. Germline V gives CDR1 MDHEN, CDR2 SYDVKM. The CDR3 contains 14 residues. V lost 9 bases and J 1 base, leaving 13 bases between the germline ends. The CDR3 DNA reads TGTGCCAGTTCACAGAGAGAGTCCTACAATGAGCAGTTCTTC. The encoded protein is CASSQRESYNEQFF. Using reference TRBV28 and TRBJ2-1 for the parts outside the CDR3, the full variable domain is DVKVTQSSRYLVKRTGEKVFLECVQDMDHENMFWYRQDPGLGLRLIYFSYDVKMKEKGDIPEGYSVSREKKERFSLILESASTNQTSMYLCASSQRESYNEQFFGPGTRLTVL.

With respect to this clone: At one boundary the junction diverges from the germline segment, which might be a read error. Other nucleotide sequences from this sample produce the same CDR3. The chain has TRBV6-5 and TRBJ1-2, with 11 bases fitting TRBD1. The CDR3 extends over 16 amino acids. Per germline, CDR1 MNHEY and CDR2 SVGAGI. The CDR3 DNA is TGCGCCAGCAGTCACTCGCCGGGACAGGGGGTTGAAGGCTACACCTTC. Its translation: CASSHSPGQGVEGYTF.

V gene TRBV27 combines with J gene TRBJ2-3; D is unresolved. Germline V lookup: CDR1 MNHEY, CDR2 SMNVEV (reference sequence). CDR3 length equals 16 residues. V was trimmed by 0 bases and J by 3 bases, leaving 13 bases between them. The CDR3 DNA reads TGTGCCAGCAGTTTATCTATGGCCAGTGTAACAGATACGCAGTATTTT. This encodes CASSLSMASVTDTQYF.

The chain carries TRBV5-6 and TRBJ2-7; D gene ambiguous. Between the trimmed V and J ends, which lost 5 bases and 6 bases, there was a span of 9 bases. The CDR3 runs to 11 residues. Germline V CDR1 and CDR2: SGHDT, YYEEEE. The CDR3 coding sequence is TGTGCCAGCAGAACGAAACTCGAGCAGTACTTC. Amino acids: CASRTKLEQYF.

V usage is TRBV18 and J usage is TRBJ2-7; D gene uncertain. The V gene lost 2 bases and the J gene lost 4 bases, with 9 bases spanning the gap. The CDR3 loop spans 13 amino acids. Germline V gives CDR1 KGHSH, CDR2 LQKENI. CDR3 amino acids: CASSPALKYEQYF. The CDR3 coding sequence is TGTGCCAGCTCACCAGCTCTAAAGTACGAGCAGTACTTC.

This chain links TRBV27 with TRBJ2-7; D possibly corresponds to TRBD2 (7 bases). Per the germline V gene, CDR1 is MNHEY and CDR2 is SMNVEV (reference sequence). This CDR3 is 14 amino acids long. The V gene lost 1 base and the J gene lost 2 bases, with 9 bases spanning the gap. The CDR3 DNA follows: TGTGCCAGCAGTTTATGGGAGGGGGCCTACGAGCAGTACTTC. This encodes CASSLWEGAYEQYF.

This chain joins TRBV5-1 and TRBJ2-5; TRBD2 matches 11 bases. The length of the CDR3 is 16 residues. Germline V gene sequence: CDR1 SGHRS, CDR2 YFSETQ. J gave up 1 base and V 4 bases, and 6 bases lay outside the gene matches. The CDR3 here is CASSAQTSGTQETQYF. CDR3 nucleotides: TGCGCCAGCAGCGCACAGACTAGCGGGACCCAAGAGACCCAGTACTTC.

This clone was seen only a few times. Here the CDR3 reads CASSTATPGEEGDEQFF. The DNA of the CDR3 is TGTGCCAGCAGCACAGCTACCCCGGGAGAAGAGGGCGATGAGCAGTTCTTC. V usage is TRBV5-4 and J usage is TRBJ2-1; D possibly corresponds to TRBD2 (6 bases). There are 17 residues in the CDR3. Trimming removed 4 bases from V and 8 bases from J, with 25 bases in between. Germline V gene sequence: CDR1 SGHNT, CDR2 YYREEE (reference sequence).

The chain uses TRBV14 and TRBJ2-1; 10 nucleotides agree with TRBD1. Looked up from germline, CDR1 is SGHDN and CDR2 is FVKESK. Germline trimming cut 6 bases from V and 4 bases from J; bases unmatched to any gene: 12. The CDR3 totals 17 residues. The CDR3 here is CASRGSRDRGAYNEQFF. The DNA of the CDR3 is TGTGCCAGCAGGGGAAGCCGGGACAGGGGAGCTTACAATGAGCAGTTCTTC. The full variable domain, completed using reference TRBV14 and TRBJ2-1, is EAGVTQFPSHSVIEKGQTVTLRCDPISGHDNLYWYRRVMGKEIKFLLHFVKESKQDESGMPNNRFLAERTGGTYSTLKVQPAELEDSGVYFCASRGSRDRGAYNEQFFGPGTRLTVL.

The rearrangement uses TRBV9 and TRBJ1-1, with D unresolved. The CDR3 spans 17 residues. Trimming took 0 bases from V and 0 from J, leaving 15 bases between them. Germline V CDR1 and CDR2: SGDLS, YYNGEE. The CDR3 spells CASSVDPGTTMNTEAFF. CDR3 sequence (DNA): TGTGCCAGCAGCGTAGATCCGGGAACAACTATGAACACTGAAGCTTTCTTT.

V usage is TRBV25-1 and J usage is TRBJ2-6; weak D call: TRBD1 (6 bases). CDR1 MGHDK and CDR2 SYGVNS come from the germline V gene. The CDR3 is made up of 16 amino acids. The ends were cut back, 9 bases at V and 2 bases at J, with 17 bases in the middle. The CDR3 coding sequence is TGTGCCAGTACTACTCGGGACACGCCTGGGGCCAACGTCCTGACTTTC. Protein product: CASTTRDTPGANVLTF.

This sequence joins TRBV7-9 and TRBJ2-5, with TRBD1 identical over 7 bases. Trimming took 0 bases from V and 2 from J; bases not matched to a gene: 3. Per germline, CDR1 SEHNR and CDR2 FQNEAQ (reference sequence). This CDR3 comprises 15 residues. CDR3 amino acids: CASSLATGSQETQYF. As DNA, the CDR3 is TGTGCCAGCAGCTTAGCGACAGGGTCACAAGAGACCCAGTACTTC.

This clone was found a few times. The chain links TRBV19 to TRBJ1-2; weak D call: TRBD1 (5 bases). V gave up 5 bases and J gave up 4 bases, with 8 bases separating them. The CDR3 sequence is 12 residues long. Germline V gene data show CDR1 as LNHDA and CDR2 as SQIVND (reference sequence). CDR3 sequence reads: CASSSDSYGYTF. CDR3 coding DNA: TGTGCCAGTAGTTCAGACAGCTATGGCTACACCTTC.

The CDR3: CASSQVRETTIYF. CDR3 in DNA: TGCGCCAGCAGCCAAGTGAGGGAAACAACCATATATTTT. The chain has TRBV4-3 and TRBJ1-3; D remains ambiguous. Germline CDR1 and CDR2: LGHNA and YSLEER. CDR3 size: 13 residues. The V end was cut by 1 base, the J end by 10 bases, with 11 bases between.

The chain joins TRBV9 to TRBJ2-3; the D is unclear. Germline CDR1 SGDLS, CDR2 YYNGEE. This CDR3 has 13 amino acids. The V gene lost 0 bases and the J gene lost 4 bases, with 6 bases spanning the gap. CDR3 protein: CASSVVQSDTQYF. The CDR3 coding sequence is TGTGCCAGCAGCGTAGTACAGTCAGATACGCAGTATTTT.

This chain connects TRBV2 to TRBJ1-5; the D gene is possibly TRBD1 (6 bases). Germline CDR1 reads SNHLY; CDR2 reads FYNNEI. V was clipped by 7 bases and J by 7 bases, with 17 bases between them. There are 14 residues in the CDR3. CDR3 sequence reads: CASTTEGVEQPQHF. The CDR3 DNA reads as TGTGCCAGCACGACCGAGGGGGTTGAGCAGCCCCAGCATTTT.

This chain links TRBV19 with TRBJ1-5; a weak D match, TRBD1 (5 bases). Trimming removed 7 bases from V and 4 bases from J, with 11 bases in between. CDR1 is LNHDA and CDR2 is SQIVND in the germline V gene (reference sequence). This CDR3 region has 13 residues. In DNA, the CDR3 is TGTGCCAGTAATAACGACAGAAATCAGCCCCAGCATTTT. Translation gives CASNNDRNQPQHF.

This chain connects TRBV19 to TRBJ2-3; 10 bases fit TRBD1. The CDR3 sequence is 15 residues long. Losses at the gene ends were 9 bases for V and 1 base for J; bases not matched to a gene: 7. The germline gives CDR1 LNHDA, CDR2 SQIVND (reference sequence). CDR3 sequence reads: CASSGDRGRTDTQYF. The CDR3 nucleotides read TGTGCCAGCTCGGGGGACAGGGGACGCACAGATACGCAGTATTTT. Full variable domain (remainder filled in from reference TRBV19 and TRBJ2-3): DGGITQSPKYLFRKEGQNVTLSCEQNLNHDAMYWYRQDPGQGLRLIYYSQIVNDFQKGDIAEGYSVSREKKESFPLTVTSAQKNPTAFYLCASSGDRGRTDTQYFGPGTRLTVL.

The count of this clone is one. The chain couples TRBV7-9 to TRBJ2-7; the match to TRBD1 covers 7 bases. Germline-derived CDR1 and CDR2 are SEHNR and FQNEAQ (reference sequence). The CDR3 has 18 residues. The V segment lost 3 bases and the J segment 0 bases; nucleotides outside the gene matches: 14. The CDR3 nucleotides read TGTGCCAGCAGCTTTATGGGGGTGACCGGGACAGTCTCCTACGAGCAGTACTTC. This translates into CASSFMGVTGTVSYEQYF.

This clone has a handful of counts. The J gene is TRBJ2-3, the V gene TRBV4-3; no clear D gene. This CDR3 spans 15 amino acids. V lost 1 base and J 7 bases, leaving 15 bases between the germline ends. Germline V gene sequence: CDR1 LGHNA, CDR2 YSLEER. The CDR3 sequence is CASSQASGGPHTQYF. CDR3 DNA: TGCGCCAGCAGCCAAGCGAGTGGCGGCCCGCATACGCAGTATTTT.

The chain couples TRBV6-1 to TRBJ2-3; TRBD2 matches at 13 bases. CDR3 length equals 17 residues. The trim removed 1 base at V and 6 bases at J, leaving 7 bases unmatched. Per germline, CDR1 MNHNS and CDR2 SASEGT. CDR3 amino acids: CASSEGATSGRGDTQYF. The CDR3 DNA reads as TGTGCCAGCAGTGAAGGGGCTACTAGCGGGAGGGGGGATACGCAGTATTTT.